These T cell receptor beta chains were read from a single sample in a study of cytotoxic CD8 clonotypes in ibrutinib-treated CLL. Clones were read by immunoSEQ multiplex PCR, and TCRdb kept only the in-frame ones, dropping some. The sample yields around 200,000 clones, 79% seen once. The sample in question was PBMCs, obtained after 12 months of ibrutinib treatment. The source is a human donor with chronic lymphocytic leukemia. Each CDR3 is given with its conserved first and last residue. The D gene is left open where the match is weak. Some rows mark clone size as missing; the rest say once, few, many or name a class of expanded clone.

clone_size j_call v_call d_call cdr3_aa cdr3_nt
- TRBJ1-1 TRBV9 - CASSFRDKNTEAFF TGTGCCAGCAGCTTCCGGGACAAGAACACTGAAGCTTTCTTT
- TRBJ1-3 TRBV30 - CAGRGQGSGNTIYF TGTGCCGGGCGGGGTCAGGGTTCTGGAAACACCATATATTTT
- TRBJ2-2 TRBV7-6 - CASSPSGQMNTGELFF TGTGCCAGCAGCCCCTCGGGACAAATGAACACCGGGGAGCTGTTTTTT
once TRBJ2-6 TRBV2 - CASSEALGGASGANVLTF TGTGCCAGCAGTGAAGCGCTTGGGGGGGCGTCTGGGGCCAACGTCCTGACTTTC
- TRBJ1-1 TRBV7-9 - CASSLVGANTEAFF TGTGCCAGCAGCTTAGTGGGGGCGAACACTGAAGCTTTCTTT
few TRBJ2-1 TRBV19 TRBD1 CATSDRAANEQFF TGTGCCACTTCGGACAGGGCGGCCAATGAGCAGTTCTTC
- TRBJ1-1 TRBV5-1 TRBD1 CASSSSSRDRGVGPEAFF TGCGCCAGCAGCTCATCCTCGAGGGACAGGGGGGTTGGCCCTGAAGCTTTCTTT
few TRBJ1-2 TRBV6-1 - CASRGTEGYGYTF TGTGCCAGCAGGGGGACGGAAGGCTATGGCTACACCTTC
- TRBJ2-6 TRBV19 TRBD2 CASSIGGGAGANVLTF TGTGCCAGTAGTATAGGGGGAGGGGCTGGGGCCAACGTCCTGACTTTC
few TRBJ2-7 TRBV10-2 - CASSEDQGYEQYF TGCGCCAGCAGTGAGGACCAGGGCTACGAGCAGTACTTC
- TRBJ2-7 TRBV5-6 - CASSLGPRGYEQYF TGTGCCAGCAGCTTGGGGCCACGGGGCTACGAGCAGTACTTC
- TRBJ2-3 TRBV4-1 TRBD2 CASSQVSSGATDTQYF TGCGCCAGCAGCCAAGTATCTAGCGGGGCCACAGATACGCAGTATTTT
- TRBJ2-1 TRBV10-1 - CASGGQRYNEQFF TGCGCCAGCGGGGGACAACGATACAATGAGCAGTTCTTC
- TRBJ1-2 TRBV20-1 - CRTLPGDGYTF TGCAGGACCCTTCCAGGGGATGGCTACACCTTC
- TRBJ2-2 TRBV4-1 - CASSQDWGTPGELFF TGCGCCAGCAGCCAAGATTGGGGGACCCCCGGGGAGCTGTTTTTT
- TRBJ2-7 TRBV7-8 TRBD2 CASSSTGLVSYEQYF TGTGCCAGCAGCTCTACCGGACTAGTCTCCTACGAGCAGTACTTC
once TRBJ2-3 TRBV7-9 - CASSSYSSDTQYF TGTGCCAGCAGCTCGTATAGCTCCGATACGCAGTATTTT
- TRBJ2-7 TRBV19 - CASSPKGPTFYEQYF TGTGCCAGTAGTCCCAAGGGACCTACATTCTACGAGCAGTACTTC
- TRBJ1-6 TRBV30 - CAWSKSRDGMTENSPLHF TGTGCCTGGAGTAAGAGTAGAGATGGGATGACAGAGAATTCACCCCTCCACTTT
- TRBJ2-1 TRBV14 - CASSQENWDEQFF TGTGCCAGCAGCCAAGAGAATTGGGATGAGCAGTTCTTC
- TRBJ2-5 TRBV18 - CASSPGLATGETQYF TGTGCCAGCTCACCAGGACTGGCCACTGGGGAGACCCAGTACTTC
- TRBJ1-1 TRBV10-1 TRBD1 CASSAGTGRTEAFF TGCGCCAGCAGTGCTGGGACAGGGCGAACTGAAGCTTTCTTT
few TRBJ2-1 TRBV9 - CASSETFYNEQFF TGTGCCAGCAGCGAGACCTTTTACAATGAGCAGTTCTTC
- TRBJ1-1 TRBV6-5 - CASSYFQNTEAFF TGTGCCAGCAGTTACTTTCAGAACACTGAAGCTTTCTTT
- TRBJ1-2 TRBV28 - CASSFGTF TGTGCCAGCAGTTTCGGTACCTTC
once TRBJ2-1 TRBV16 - CASSLAGPDNEQFF TGTGCCAGCAGCCTTGCGGGACCCGACAATGAGCAGTTCTTC
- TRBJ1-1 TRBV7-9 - CASSSSGSDTEAFF TGTGCCAGCAGTTCGTCCGGGAGCGACACTGAAGCTTTCTTT
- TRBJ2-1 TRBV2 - CASTFGYNEQFF TGTGCCAGCACGTTCGGATACAATGAGCAGTTCTTC
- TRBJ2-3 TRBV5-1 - CASSLNWGSTDTQYF TGCGCCAGCAGCTTGAACTGGGGAAGCACAGATACGCAGTATTTT
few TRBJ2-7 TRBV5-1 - CASSLSDSIIHEQYF TGCGCCAGCAGCCTGTCGGACAGCATAATCCACGAGCAGTACTTC
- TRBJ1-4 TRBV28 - CASSLWADRKLFF TGTGCCAGCAGTTTATGGGCTGATCGAAAACTGTTTTTT
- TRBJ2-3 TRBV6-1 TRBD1 CASSWARGRDTQYF TGTGCCAGCAGTTGGGCTAGGGGGCGAGATACGCAGTATTTT
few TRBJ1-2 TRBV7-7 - CASSLKRGGYTF TGTGCTAGCAGCTTAAAGCGTGGAGGCTACACCTTC
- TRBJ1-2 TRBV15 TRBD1 CATSRMGTGEKRNTF TGTGCCACCAGCAGAATGGGGACAGGGGAAAAGAGAAACACCTTC
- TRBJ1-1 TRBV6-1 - CASSESVMNTEAFF TGTGCCAGCAGTGAATCTGTGATGAACACTGAAGCTTTCTTT
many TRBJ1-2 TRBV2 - CASSNQGGYGYTF TGTGCCAGCTCGAATCAGGGTGGCTATGGCTACACCTTC
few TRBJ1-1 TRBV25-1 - CASSEGESPGGAFF TGTGCCAGCAGTGAAGGGGAAAGTCCTGGGGGAGCTTTCTTT
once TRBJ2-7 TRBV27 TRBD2 CASSLSTSGANYEQYF TGTGCCAGCAGTTTATCGACCAGCGGGGCTAACTACGAGCAGTACTTC
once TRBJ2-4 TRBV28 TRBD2 CASRLSGAGQNIQYF TGTGCCAGCAGGCTCTCGGGAGCGGGACAAAACATTCAGTACTTC
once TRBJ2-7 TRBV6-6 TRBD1 CASRGQGAEQYF TGTGCCAGCAGGGGACAGGGCGCGGAGCAGTACTTC
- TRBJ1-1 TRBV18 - CASSLSGTDTEAFF TGTGCCAGCTCACTCTCCGGGACCGACACTGAAGCTTTCTTT
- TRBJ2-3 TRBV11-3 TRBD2 CASSRGSGSTDTQYF TGTGCCAGCAGCCGCGGGAGCGGCAGCACAGATACGCAGTATTTT
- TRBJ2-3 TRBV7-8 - CASTGATQDTQYF TGTGCCAGCACGGGAGCAACCCAAGATACGCAGTATTTT
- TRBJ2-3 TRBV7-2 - CASSPFTDTQYF TGTGCCAGCAGCCCCTTCACAGATACGCAGTATTTT
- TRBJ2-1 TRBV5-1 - CASSERDSGNNEQFF TGCGCCAGCAGCGAACGGGACAGCGGGAACAATGAGCAGTTCTTC
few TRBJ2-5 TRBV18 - CASSPRLEQETQYF TGTGCCAGCTCACCACGGCTGGAACAAGAGACCCAGTACTTC
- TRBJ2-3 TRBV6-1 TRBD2 CASSVSESGRVTQYF TGTGCCAGCAGTGTGTCAGAAAGCGGGAGAGTTACGCAGTATTTT
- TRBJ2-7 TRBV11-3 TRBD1 CASSLDGTGGGEQYF TGTGCCAGCAGCTTAGATGGGACAGGGGGCGGCGAGCAGTACTTC
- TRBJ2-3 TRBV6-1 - CASRRQASTDTQYF TGTGCCAGTCGCAGACAGGCTAGCACAGATACGCAGTATTTT
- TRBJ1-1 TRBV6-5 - CASGARVRYTEAFF TGTGCCAGCGGGGCGAGGGTGCGCTACACTGAAGCTTTCTTT
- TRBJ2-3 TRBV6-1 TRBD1 CASSVGTGSTDTQYF TGTGCCAGCAGTGTCGGGACAGGAAGCACAGATACGCAGTATTTT
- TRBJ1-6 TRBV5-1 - CASSLAQPNSPLHF TGCGCCAGCAGCTTGGCCCAACCTAATTCACCCCTCCACTTT
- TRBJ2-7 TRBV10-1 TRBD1 CASSESGDRVWYEQYF TGCGCCAGCAGTGAGTCGGGGGACAGGGTTTGGTACGAGCAGTACTTC
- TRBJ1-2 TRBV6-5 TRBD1 CASSRTGQVNYGYTF TGTGCCAGCAGCCGAACGGGACAGGTTAACTATGGCTACACCTTC
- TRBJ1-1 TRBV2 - CASSVTQFEAFF TGTGCCAGCAGTGTCACACAATTTGAAGCTTTCTTT
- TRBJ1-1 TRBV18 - CASSPPSVGNTEAFF TGTGCCAGCTCACCGCCCTCTGTGGGGAACACTGAAGCTTTCTTT
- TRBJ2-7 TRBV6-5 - CASSQNRLIVQYF TGTGCCAGCAGTCAAAACCGGTTAATAGTGCAGTACTTC